This TCR beta chain was captured by sequencing in a study of cytomegalovirus exposure and HLA in healthy donors. This PCR relied on a set of 60 Vbeta primers and 13 Jbeta primers. TCRdb's table, derived via immunoSEQ multiplex PCR, lists solely in-frame clones and lacks some. Counted here are more than 75,000 clones, around 75% occurring once; the ten biggest clones make up over 12%. Study conclusions and caveats: V- and J-gene trimming of TCR beta was linked (in a later analysis) to a missense DCLRE1C variant. The study recorded 150 to 200 TCR beta chains that were cytomegalovirus-associated.

This clone was counted between two and nine times. Its antigen is undetermined. Germline V lookup: CDR1 MNHEY, CDR2 SVGAGI. CDR3 length equals 13 residues. V lost 2 bases and J lost 10, with 12 bases in between. The clonotype was recovered from a woman in her forties in good health and CMV-seropositive. Sequences were obtained from PBMCs. This rearrangement joins TRBV6-5 to TRBJ2-1; no firm D call. CDR3 DNA: TGTGCCAGCAGTTACGTGTTCTTGGGCGAGCAGTTCTTC. This gives the protein CASSYVFLGEQFF.